Presented here are 31 T cell receptor beta chains from one specimen sequenced in a study of cytomegalovirus exposure and HLA in healthy donors (dated by TCRdb to about 2017). The receptor library was made with the immunoSEQ multiplex PCR assay. A mixture of 60 forward primers for TCR Vbeta segments and 13 reverse primers for TCR Jbeta segments was used in the multiplex PCR. The table comes from immuneACCESS by way of TCRdb, which keeps in-frame sequences with V and J called. Part of the clones is missing from these tables; in studies checked, under half for an unresolved V gene and the rest for unknown reasons. Present in this sample are approximately 110,000 clones, over 60% of which were seen just once. The ten largest account for 4.5% to 5% of the sample. Material: PBMCs. The receptors derive from a man aged 55 to 70 in good health and CMV-seropositive.

This chain connects TRBV29-1 to TRBJ2-7; perhaps TRBD2 as D (7 bases). Germline values: CDR1 SQVTM, CDR2 ANQGSEA. CDR3 length equals 14 residues. Trimming removed 7 bases at V and 5 bases at J, with 21 bases between. CDR3 bases: TGCAGCGCCCTAGGACTAGGGGGGATCAACGAGCAGTACTTC. The encoded protein is CSALGLGGINEQYF.

The chain couples TRBV18 to TRBJ2-4, with 12 bases aligning to TRBD2. CDR1 is KGHSH, CDR2 LQKENI, per germline. This CDR3 spans 18 amino acids. V was clipped by 3 bases and J by 0 bases; unmatched bases: 6. The CDR3 nucleotides read TGTGCCAGCTCACCCACTAGCGGGGGGCCACTAGCCAAAAACATTCAGTACTTC. As protein: CASSPTSGGPLAKNIQYF.

The CDR3 DNA reads TGCGCCAGCAGTCGAGGGGCGGACAGAGATGAGCAGTTCTTC. Protein product: CASSRGADRDEQFF. The rearrangement uses TRBV23-1 and TRBJ2-1; D possibly corresponds to TRBD1 (6 bases). TRBV23-1 is designated an ORF whose function remains uncertain. The ends were cut back, 4 bases at V and 8 bases at J, with 15 bases in the middle. The CDR3 sequence is 14 residues long.

The CDR3 reads CASSLRSGGIRTGELFF. The DNA for the CDR3 is TGTGCCAGCAGCTTACGCAGCGGGGGGATACGCACCGGGGAGCTGTTTTTT. The V and J genes are TRBV7-3 and TRBJ2-2, with TRBD2 identical over 9 bases. The CDR3 is made up of 17 amino acids. J gave up 4 bases and V 2 bases, and 8 bases lay outside the gene matches. Germline V CDR1 and CDR2: SGHTA, FQGTGA.

V usage is TRBV19 and J usage is TRBJ1-1; possibly TRBD1 for D (5 bases). CDR1 LNHDA and CDR2 SQIVND come from the germline V gene (reference sequence). This CDR3 has 14 amino acids. The V and J ends lost 3 bases and 3 bases respectively, with 11 bases between them. The CDR3 sequence: CASSMEGRDTEAFF. The CDR3 DNA is TGTGCCAGTAGTATGGAGGGCAGGGACACTGAAGCTTTCTTT.

The table lists this clone with a count of one. The genes are TRBV10-1 and TRBJ2-7; no firm D call. Trimming stripped 3 bases from V and 1 base from J, with 7 bases between. The CDR3 covers 13 residues. Germline values: CDR1 WNHNN, CDR2 SYGVQD (reference sequence). CDR3 sequence: CASSDGLSYEQYF. The CDR3 bases are TGCGCCAGCAGTGATGGCCTTTCCTACGAGCAGTACTTC.

Here the CDR3 DNA reads TGTGCCAGTAGCCCCTGGGGGGACCACACTGAAGCTTTCTTT. It translates to CASSPWGDHTEAFF. The V gene is TRBV19, the J gene TRBJ1-1; TRBD1 is a possible D gene (5 bases). The CDR3 consists of 14 residues. Trimming left V 6 bases short and J 3 bases short, with 14 bases between. CDR1 is LNHDA, CDR2 SQIVND, per germline (reference sequence).

This clone was seen just once. V usage is TRBV7-8 and J usage is TRBJ2-5; possible D gene TRBD1, 6 bases. V lost 4 bases to trimming and J lost 3 bases, with 12 bases between them. This CDR3 contains 14 residues. Germline values: CDR1 SGHVS, CDR2 FQNEAQ. CDR3 nucleotide sequence: TGTGCCAGCAGCTCAGGGGAAGGGGAAGAGACCCAGTACTTC. This encodes CASSSGEGEETQYF.

The chain has TRBV15 and TRBJ2-5, with D unresolved. The CDR3 is made up of 13 amino acids. The germline V and J ends were trimmed by 3 bases and 4 bases, with 9 bases remaining between them. CDR1 and CDR2 (germline): LNHNV, YYDKDF (reference sequence). This CDR3 reads CATSRPPRETQYF. CDR3 nucleotide sequence: TGTGCCACCAGCAGGCCCCCGAGAGAGACCCAGTACTTC.

The J gene is TRBJ1-1, the V gene TRBV5-1; D is ambiguous. V shed 6 bases and J shed 1 base, with 16 bases lying between them. This CDR3 region has 15 residues. CDR1 is SGHRS, CDR2 YFSETQ, per germline. The DNA of the CDR3 is TGCGCCAGCACCCTGAATTCAGTCCCGAACACTGAAGCTTTCTTT. It translates to CASTLNSVPNTEAFF. Variable domain in full (rest from reference TRBV5-1 and TRBJ1-1): KAGVTQTPRYLIKTRGQQVTLSCSPISGHRSVSWYQQTPGQGLQFLFEYFSETQRNKGNFPGRFSGRQFSNSRSEMNVSTLELGDSALYLCASTLNSVPNTEAFFGQGTRLTVV.

The gene calls are TRBV2 and TRBJ1-2; TRBD1 matches at 12 bases. J gave up 8 bases and V 6 bases, and 7 bases lay outside the gene matches. In germline, CDR1 is SNHLY, CDR2 FYNNEI. The CDR3 length is 14 residues. DNA for the CDR3: TGTGCCAGCAGGACCGGGACAGGGGGCTGGGGCTACACCTTC. Translated: CASRTGTGGWGYTF.

In its sample, this clone was seen a few times. V is TRBV18 and J is TRBJ1-4; TRBD1 is a possible D gene (6 bases). Trimming shortened V by 6 bases and J by 6 bases, and 11 bases separated the two germline ends. This CDR3 has 13 amino acids. Per germline, CDR1 KGHSH and CDR2 LQKENI. The CDR3 region is CASSGAGDEKLFF. The CDR3 nucleotides read TGTGCCAGCTCCGGGGCAGGGGATGAAAAACTGTTTTTT. The complete variable domain, with remaining parts taken from reference TRBV18 and TRBJ1-4, reads NAGVMQNPRHLVRRRGQEARLRCSPMKGHSHVYWYRQLPEEGLKFMVYLQKENIIDESGMPKERFSAEFPKEGPSILRIQQVVRGDSAAYFCASSGAGDEKLFFGSGTQLSVL.

The CDR3 nucleotides are TGTGCCAGCCAGTGGGGAGGGCGGGCTGCCAATGAGCAGTTCTTC. It is translated as CASQWGGRAANEQFF. V is TRBV6-1 and J is TRBJ2-1, with 7 bases aligning to TRBD2. V gave up 8 bases and J gave up 6 bases; unmatched junction bases: 13. Germline V gene lookup returns CDR1 MNHNS and CDR2 SASEGT. The CDR3 is made up of 15 amino acids.

This clone was detected only a few times. The V call is TRBV18, the J call TRBJ1-6, with 10 bases aligning to TRBD1. This CDR3 comprises 15 residues. J gave up 7 bases and V 3 bases, and 3 bases lay outside the gene matches. Germline assignment: CDR1 KGHSH and CDR2 LQKENI. CDR3 nucleotides: TGTGCCAGCTCACCTTCGGACAGGGGGAATTCACCCCTCCACTTT. Translated, it gives CASSPSDRGNSPLHF.

The V call is TRBV23-1, the J call TRBJ1-5; the D gene is possibly TRBD1 (6 bases). TRBV23-1 falls under the ORF class, with uncertain function. Trimming took off 9 bases at V and 0 bases at J, with 12 bases between the two ends. The CDR3 runs 14 residues. CDR3 nucleotide sequence: TGCGCCAGACGGACAGAGTATAGCAATCAGCCCCAGCATTTT. Its translation is CARRTEYSNQPQHF.

The chain recombines TRBV19 with TRBJ1-2; TRBD1 matches 10 bases. Germline values: CDR1 LNHDA, CDR2 SQIVND (reference sequence). V lost 7 bases and J lost 8; bases outside the gene matches: 7. This CDR3 comprises 13 residues. CDR3 amino acids: CASKRQGARGYTF. The CDR3 bases are TGTGCCAGTAAACGACAGGGGGCGCGCGGCTACACCTTC. The variable domain in full, with the rest retrieved from reference TRBV19 and TRBJ1-2, is DGGITQSPKYLFRKEGQNVTLSCEQNLNHDAMYWYRQDPGQGLRLIYYSQIVNDFQKGDIAEGYSVSREKKESFPLTVTSAQKNPTAFYLCASKRQGARGYTFGSGTRLTVV.

This clone was detected only once. The chain couples TRBV4-2 to TRBJ1-4, with a tentative D call TRBD1 (5 bases). Germline CDR1 and CDR2: LGHNA and YNFKEQ. V lost 0 bases to trimming and J lost 4 bases, with 21 bases between them. The length of the CDR3 is 19 residues. The CDR3 loop is CASSQDHGWGGVVNEKLFF. Here the CDR3 DNA reads TGTGCCAGCAGCCAAGATCACGGCTGGGGGGGAGTGGTTAATGAAAAACTGTTTTTT.

The chain is built from TRBV28 and TRBJ2-1, with 7 bases that match TRBD2. This CDR3 region has 16 residues. The V segment lost 1 base and the J segment 3 bases; nucleotides outside the gene matches: 6. Per germline, CDR1 MDHEN and CDR2 SYDVKM. CDR3 region: CASSLLGRGDYNEQFF. The DNA of the CDR3 is TGTGCCAGCAGTTTATTGGGGAGGGGTGACTACAATGAGCAGTTCTTC.

The CDR3 protein is CASSLVRLNTEAFF. CDR3 coding DNA: TGTGCCAGCAGCTTGGTGCGGCTGAACACTGAAGCTTTCTTT. V is TRBV5-6 and J is TRBJ1-1; D remains ambiguous. Germline assignment: CDR1 SGHDT and CDR2 YYEEEE. The CDR3 runs to 14 residues. V lost 0 bases and J lost 0, with 6 bases in between.

This clone came up a few times. The V and J genes are TRBV5-4 and TRBJ2-7; TRBD2 aligns across 12 bases. The V and J ends lost 0 bases and 3 bases, in that order; junction bases with no gene match: 1. Germline-derived CDR1 and CDR2 are SGHNT and YYREEE (reference sequence). The CDR3 has 15 amino acids. The CDR3 DNA sequence: TGTGCCAGCAGCTTGGGACTAGCGGGGGACTACGAGCAGTACTTC. The encoded protein is CASSLGLAGDYEQYF. Filled out from reference TRBV5-4 and TRBJ2-7, the complete variable domain reads ETGVTQSPTHLIKTRGQQVTLRCSSQSGHNTVSWYQQALGQGPQFIFQYYREEENGRGNFPPRFSGLQFPNYSSELNVNALELDDSALYLCASSLGLAGDYEQYFGPGTRLTVT.

The chain links TRBV5-1 to TRBJ2-3; 9 bases fit TRBD1. This CDR3 comprises 15 residues. Per germline, CDR1 SGHRS and CDR2 YFSETQ. Trimming took 6 bases from V and 1 from J; bases not matched to a gene: 6. CDR3 residues: CASTKTGGGTDTQYF. CDR3 nucleotide sequence: TGCGCCAGCACTAAGACAGGGGGGGGCACAGATACGCAGTATTTT. Full variable domain (remainder filled in from reference TRBV5-1 and TRBJ2-3): KAGVTQTPRYLIKTRGQQVTLSCSPISGHRSVSWYQQTPGQGLQFLFEYFSETQRNKGNFPGRFSGRQFSNSRSEMNVSTLELGDSALYLCASTKTGGGTDTQYFGPGTRLTVL.

V gene TRBV19 combines with J gene TRBJ2-4; a weak D match, TRBD1 (6 bases). Trimming pared 6 bases from V and 1 base from J, leaving 16 bases between. The CDR3 extends over 16 amino acids. Germline values: CDR1 LNHDA, CDR2 SQIVND (reference sequence). CDR3 loop: CASSQWGQGAKNIQYF. In nucleotides, the CDR3 is TGTGCCAGTAGCCAGTGGGGCCAGGGGGCCAAAAACATTCAGTACTTC.

The chain is built from TRBV5-1 and TRBJ2-3, with a possible D match to TRBD2 (5 bases). The V and J ends lost 1 base and 2 bases respectively, with 8 bases between them. The length of the CDR3 is 14 residues. Germline V gene lookup returns CDR1 SGHRS and CDR2 YFSETQ. The DNA for the CDR3 is TGCGCCAGCAGCTTGACTAGGCCCACAGATACGCAGTATTTT. This encodes CASSLTRPTDTQYF.

The chain recombines TRBV29-1 with TRBJ1-2; 9 positions match TRBD1. Losses at the gene ends were 7 bases for V and 1 base for J; bases not matched to a gene: 4. The CDR3 runs to 13 residues. Germline loops: CDR1 SQVTM, CDR2 ANQGSEA. CDR3 coding DNA: TGCAGCGCCTCGACAGGGGGTAACTATGGCTACACCTTC. Its protein is CSASTGGNYGYTF.

Only a few counts were recorded for this clone. The chain couples TRBV5-1 to TRBJ2-3; 9 bases fit TRBD2. This CDR3 comprises 15 residues. Germline lookup yields CDR1 SGHRS and CDR2 YFSETQ. The V segment lost 3 bases and the J segment 8 bases; nucleotides outside the gene matches: 10. The CDR3 region is CASSYTSGQSRTQYF. CDR3 DNA sequence: TGCGCCAGCAGCTATACTAGCGGGCAATCCCGTACGCAGTATTTT.

A few counts support this clone. The chain joins TRBV9 to TRBJ1-2, with 9 bases that match TRBD1. Trimming at V came to 4 bases and at J to 1 base, leaving 17 bases not matched to a gene. Germline V gene data show CDR1 as SGDLS and CDR2 as YYNGEE. This CDR3 region has 19 residues. The CDR3 here is CASSYSVGTGWGGNYGYTF. The CDR3 DNA reads as TGTGCCAGCAGCTACTCCGTGGGGACAGGGTGGGGGGGTAACTATGGCTACACCTTC.

This clone showed up just a few times. V is TRBV28 and J is TRBJ2-7; D perhaps matches TRBD1 (5 bases). Per the germline V gene, CDR1 is MDHEN and CDR2 is SYDVKM. This CDR3 is 14 amino acids long. V dropped 8 bases and J dropped 2 bases, with 16 bases sitting between them. CDR3 nucleotide sequence: TGTGCCAGCGCTCGGCAGGACATCACCTACGAGCAGTACTTC. Its protein is CASARQDITYEQYF.

The chain couples TRBV19 to TRBJ2-5; TRBD2 aligns across 8 bases. Trimming removed 5 bases from V and 2 bases from J; junction bases left unmatched: 4. The CDR3 is made up of 14 amino acids. Germline V gene data show CDR1 as LNHDA and CDR2 as SQIVND (reference sequence). Written as DNA, the CDR3 is TGTGCCAGTAGTCCAATAGCGGGACAAGAGACCCAGTACTTC. Translated: CASSPIAGQETQYF. Together with reference TRBV19 and TRBJ2-5, the CDR3 gives the full variable domain: DGGITQSPKYLFRKEGQNVTLSCEQNLNHDAMYWYRQDPGQGLRLIYYSQIVNDFQKGDIAEGYSVSREKKESFPLTVTSAQKNPTAFYLCASSPIAGQETQYFGPGTRLLVL.

V usage is TRBV11-2 and J usage is TRBJ1-4; 8 bases are a match to TRBD1. The V gene end was trimmed by 5 bases and the J gene end by 2 bases; junction bases not matched to a gene: 4. Per germline, CDR1 SGHAT and CDR2 FQNNGV. The CDR3 is 15 residues long. The CDR3 is CASSAGQGTNEKLFF. DNA of the CDR3: TGTGCCAGCAGCGCCGGACAGGGCACTAATGAAAAACTGTTTTTT.

A few counts support this clone. CDR3 sequence reads: CASSQVSGGKAFF. CDR3 DNA: TGCGCCAGCAGCCAAGTATCCGGGGGAAAAGCTTTCTTT. This rearrangement joins TRBV4-1 to TRBJ1-1; a weak D match, TRBD1 (5 bases). From germline, CDR1 is MGHRA and CDR2 YSYEKL. The V end was cut by 1 base, the J end by 9 bases, with 12 bases between. The CDR3 has 13 residues.

The chain carries TRBV6-4 and TRBJ2-7; 9 positions agree with TRBD1. The length of the CDR3 is 16 residues. Germline loops: CDR1 MRHNA, CDR2 SNTAGT. J lost 7 bases, V lost 0 bases, and 10 bases had no gene match. The CDR3 DNA reads TGTGCCAGCAGTGACTCGCCGGGACAGGGTTTAGAGGAGCAGTACTTC. Encoded protein: CASSDSPGQGLEEQYF.